The source of this T cell receptor beta chain is a study of control samples from healthy donors and cancer patients. Using immunoSEQ multiplex PCR, the repertoire was profiled, and TCRdb retains in-frame clones only, with some absent. The sample carries roughly 98,000 clones, approximately 78% recorded once. The CDR3 runs to 8 residues. Germline assignment: CDR1 SEHNR and CDR2 FQNEAQ (reference sequence). The sample consisted of blood. The chain combines TRBV7-9 with TRBJ1-1; D gene unclear. The TCR originated in a woman aged 55-70 years in good health. Written as DNA, the CDR3 is TGTGCAGCCGGGGAAGCTTTCTTT. Its protein is CAAGEAFF.